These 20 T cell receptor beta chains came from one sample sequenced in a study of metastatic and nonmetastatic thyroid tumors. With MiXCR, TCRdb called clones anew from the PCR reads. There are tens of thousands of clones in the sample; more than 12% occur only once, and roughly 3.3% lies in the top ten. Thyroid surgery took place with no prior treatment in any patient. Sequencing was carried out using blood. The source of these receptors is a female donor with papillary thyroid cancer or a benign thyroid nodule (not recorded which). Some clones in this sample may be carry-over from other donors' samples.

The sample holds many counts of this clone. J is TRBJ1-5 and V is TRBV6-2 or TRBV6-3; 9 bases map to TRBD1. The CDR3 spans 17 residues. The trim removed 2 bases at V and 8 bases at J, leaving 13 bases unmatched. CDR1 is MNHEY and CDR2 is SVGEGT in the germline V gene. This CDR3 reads CASSYPRDRDRWEPQHF. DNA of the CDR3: TGTGCCAGCAGTTACCCGAGGGACAGGGATCGGTGGGAGCCCCAGCATTTT.

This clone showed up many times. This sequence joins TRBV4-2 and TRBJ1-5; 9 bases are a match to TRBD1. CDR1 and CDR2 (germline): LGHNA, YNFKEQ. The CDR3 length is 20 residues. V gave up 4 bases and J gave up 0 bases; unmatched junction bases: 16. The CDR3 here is CASSPALEDRGGDSNQPQHF. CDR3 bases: TGTGCCAGCAGCCCTGCCCTGGAGGACAGGGGAGGGGATAGCAATCAGCCCCAGCATTTT.

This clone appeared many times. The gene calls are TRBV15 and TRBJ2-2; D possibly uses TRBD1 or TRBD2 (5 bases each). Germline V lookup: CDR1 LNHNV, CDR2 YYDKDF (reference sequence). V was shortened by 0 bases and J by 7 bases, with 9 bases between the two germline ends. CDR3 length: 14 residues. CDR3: CATSRDRDGGELFF. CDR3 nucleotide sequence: TGTGCCACCAGCAGAGATAGGGACGGCGGGGAGCTGTTTTTT.

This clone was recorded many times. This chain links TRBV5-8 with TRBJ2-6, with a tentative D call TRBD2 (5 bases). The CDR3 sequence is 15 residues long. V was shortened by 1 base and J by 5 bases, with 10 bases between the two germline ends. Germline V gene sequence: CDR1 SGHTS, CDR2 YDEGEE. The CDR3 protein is CASSLPGKRANVLTF. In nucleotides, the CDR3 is TGTGCCAGCAGCTTGCCGGGAAAGAGGGCCAACGTCCTGACTTTC.

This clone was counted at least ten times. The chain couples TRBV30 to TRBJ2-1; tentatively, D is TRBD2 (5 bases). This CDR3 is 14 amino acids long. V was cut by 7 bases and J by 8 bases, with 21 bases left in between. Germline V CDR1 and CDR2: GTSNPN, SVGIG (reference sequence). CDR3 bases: TGTGCCTCGGGAAGGGAGCGAGGTGGGGATGAGCAGTTCTTC. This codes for CASGRERGGDEQFF.

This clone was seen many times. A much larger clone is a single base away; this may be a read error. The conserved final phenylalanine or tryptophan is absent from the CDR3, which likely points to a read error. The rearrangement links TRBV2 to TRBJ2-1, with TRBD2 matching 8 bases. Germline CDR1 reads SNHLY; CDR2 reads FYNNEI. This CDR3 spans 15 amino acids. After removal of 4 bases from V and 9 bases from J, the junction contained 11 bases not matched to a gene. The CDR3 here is CASSARLARGGEQFL. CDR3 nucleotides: TGTGCCAGCAGTGCCCGACTAGCGCGAGGGGGTGAGCAGTTCCTC.

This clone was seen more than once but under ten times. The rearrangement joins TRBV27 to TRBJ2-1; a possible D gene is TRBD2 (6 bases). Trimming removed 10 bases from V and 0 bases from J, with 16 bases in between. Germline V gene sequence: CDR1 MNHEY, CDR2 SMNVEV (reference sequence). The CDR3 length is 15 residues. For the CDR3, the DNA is TGTGCCAACAGCCGGTCTAGCGCCTCCTACAATGAGCAGTTCTTC. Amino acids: CANSRSSASYNEQFF.

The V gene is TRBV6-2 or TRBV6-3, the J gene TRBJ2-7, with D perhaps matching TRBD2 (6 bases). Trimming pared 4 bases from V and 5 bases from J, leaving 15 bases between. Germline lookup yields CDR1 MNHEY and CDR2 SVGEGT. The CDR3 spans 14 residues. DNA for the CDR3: TGTGCCAGCAGTTCTCCGGCGGGGTTCAACGAGCAGTACTTC. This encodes CASSSPAGFNEQYF.

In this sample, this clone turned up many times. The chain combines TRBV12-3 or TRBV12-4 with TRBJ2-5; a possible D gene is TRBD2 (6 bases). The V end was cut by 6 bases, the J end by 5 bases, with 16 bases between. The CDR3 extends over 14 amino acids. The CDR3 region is CASSLTPAGETQYF. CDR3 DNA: TGTGCCAGCAGCCTAACACCGGCGGGGGAGACCCAGTACTTC.

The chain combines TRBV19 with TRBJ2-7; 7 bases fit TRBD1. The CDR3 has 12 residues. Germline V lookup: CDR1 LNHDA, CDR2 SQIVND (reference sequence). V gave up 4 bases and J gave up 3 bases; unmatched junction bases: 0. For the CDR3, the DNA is TGTGCCAGTAGTACAGGGGGCTACGAGCAGTACTTC. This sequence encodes CASSTGGYEQYF.

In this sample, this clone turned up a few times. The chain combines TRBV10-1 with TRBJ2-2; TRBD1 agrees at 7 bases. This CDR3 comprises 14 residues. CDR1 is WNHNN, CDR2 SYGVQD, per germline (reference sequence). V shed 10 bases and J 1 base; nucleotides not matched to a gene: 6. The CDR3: CATAGQENTGELFF. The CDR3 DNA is TGCGCCACCGCCGGACAGGAGAACACCGGGGAGCTGTTTTTT.

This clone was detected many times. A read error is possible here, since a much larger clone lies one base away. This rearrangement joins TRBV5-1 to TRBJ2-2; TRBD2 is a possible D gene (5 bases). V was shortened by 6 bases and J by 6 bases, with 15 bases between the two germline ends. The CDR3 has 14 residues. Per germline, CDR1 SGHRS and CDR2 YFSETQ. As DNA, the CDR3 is TGCGCCAGCACCTCTCTAGCACCCGCCGGGGAGCTGTTTTTT. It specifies CASTSLAPAGELFF.

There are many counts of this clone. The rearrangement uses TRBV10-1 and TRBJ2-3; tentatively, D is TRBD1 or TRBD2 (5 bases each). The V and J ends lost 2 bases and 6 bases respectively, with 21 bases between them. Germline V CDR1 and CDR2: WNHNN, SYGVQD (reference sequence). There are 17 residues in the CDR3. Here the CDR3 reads CASSEPGAVSSEDTQYF. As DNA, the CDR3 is TGCGCCAGCAGTGAGCCCGGGGCGGTTAGTTCGGAGGATACGCAGTATTTT.

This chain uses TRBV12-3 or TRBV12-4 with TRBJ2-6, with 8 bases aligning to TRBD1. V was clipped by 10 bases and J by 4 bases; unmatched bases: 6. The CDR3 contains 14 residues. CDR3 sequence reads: CANRTGTGANVLTF. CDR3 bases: TGTGCCAACAGGACAGGGACCGGGGCCAACGTCCTGACTTTC.

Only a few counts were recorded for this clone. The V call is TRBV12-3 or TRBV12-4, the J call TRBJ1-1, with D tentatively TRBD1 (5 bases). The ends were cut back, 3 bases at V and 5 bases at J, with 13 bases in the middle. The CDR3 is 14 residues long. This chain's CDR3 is CASSFTGGKTEAFF. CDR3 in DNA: TGTGCCAGCAGTTTCACCGGGGGTAAGACTGAAGCTTTCTTT.

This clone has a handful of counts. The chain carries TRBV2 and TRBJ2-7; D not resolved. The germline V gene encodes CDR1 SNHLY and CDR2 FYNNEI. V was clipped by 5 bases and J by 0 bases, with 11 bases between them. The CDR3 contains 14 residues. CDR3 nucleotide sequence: TGTGCCAGCAGTCGAGGCAGTGACTCCTACGAGCAGTACTTC. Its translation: CASSRGSDSYEQYF.

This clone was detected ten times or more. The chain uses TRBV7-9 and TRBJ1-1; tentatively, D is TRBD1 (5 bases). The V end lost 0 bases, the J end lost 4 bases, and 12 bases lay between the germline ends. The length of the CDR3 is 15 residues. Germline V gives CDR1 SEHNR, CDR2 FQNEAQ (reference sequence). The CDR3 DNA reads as TGTGCCAGCAGCTTAGCCGCGGACACGTCCACTGAAGCTTTCTTT. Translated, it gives CASSLAADTSTEAFF.

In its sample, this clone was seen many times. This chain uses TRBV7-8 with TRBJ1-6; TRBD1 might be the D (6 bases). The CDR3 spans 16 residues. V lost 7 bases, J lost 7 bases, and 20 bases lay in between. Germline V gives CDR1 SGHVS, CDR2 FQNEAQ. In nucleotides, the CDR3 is TGTGCCAGCACCCCCCGCGGGGACAACTGGAATTCACCCCTCCACTTT. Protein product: CASTPRGDNWNSPLHF.

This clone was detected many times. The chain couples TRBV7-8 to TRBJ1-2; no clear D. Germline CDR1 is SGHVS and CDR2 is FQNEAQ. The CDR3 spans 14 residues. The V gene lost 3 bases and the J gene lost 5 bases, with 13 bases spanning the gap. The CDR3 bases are TGTGCCAGCAGCTTGAACAGCGTGACGTATGGCTACACCTTC. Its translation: CASSLNSVTYGYTF.

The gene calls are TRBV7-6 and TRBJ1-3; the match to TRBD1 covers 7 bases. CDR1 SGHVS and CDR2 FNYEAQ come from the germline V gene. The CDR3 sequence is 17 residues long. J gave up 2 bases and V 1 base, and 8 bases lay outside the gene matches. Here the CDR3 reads CASSLGPKGATGNTIYF. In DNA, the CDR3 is TGTGCCAGCAGCTTAGGACCTAAGGGGGCGACTGGAAACACCATATATTTT.